One T cell receptor beta chain is described in this entry. Its antigen is currently unknown. The PCR was carried out with 60 Vbeta primers and 13 Jbeta primers. Here immunoSEQ multiplex PCR was the method, and the copy in TCRdb shows in-frame clones only, minus some. Found here are some 100,000 clones, 75% of them singletons; the top ten hold over 4%. The source of the sample is a study of cytomegalovirus exposure and HLA in healthy donors. Overall study findings and caveats: In a later analysis, an Asian-associated ancestry cluster reportedly showed fewer N-insertions than the approximately 640-donor mean. With DRB1 most and HLA-C fewest, TCR association rates differed between HLA loci in a later analysis. It was 150 to 200 TCR beta chains that were listed as cytomegalovirus-associated.

Healthy people donating bone marrow made up the donors. Specimen: PBMCs. The TCR sequence derives from a young woman in good health and CMV-seropositive.

In DNA, the CDR3 is TGTGCCAGCAGTTTAGATAGCTATGGCTACACCTTC. Protein sequence: CASSLDSYGYTF. The chain has TRBV28 and TRBJ1-2; D is undetermined. Germline CDR1 is MDHEN and CDR2 is SYDVKM. Trimming took off 2 bases at V and 4 bases at J, with 5 bases between the two ends. The CDR3 extends over 12 amino acids.